The clone carrying this TCR beta chain was recorded many times. TCRdb re-derived calls from the 5' RACE reads in MiXCR, one entry per CDR3 protein. The table shows about 77,000 distinct CDR3 sequences, with roughly 9% occurring only once. This entry comes from a study of neurological immune-mediated disorders. This CDR3 contains 17 residues. The germline V gene encodes CDR1 MGHRA and CDR2 YSYEKL. V shed 1 base, J shed 2 bases, and the junction held 7 bases outside the gene matches. The sequencing sample was made of PBMCs. V usage is TRBV4-1 and J usage is TRBJ1-5; 8 nucleotides match TRBD1. The receptor's source is a man aged 50 or older in good health. The CDR3 spells CASSQGYGGQGNQPQHF. CDR3 nucleotides: TGCGCCAGCAGCCAAGGATACGGGGGACAGGGCAATCAGCCCCAGCATTTT.